Described below is a single TCR beta chain sequence and its context. These data originate in a study of Ad26.COV2.S vaccination and SARS-CoV-2 variants. The protocol was immunoSEQ multiplex PCR, while the TCRdb copy is restricted to in-frame clones and leaves out a portion. The sample includes nearly 400,000 clones, 89% of them seen just once. Treatment meaning: 15 to 20 received Ad26.COV2.S at low or high dose, single or two shots; about 5 received placebo; per-sample allocation not given. Material that was analyzed had been drawn on day 63 after the first vaccine or placebo injection. The length of the CDR3 is 12 residues. With 11 bases removed from V and 8 bases from J, the gap between germline ends came to 19 bases.

The sample in question was peripheral blood, obtained in a trial of Ad26.COV2.S vaccine versus placebo. The V call is TRBV12-3 or TRBV12-4, the J call TRBJ2-7, with D possibly TRBD1 on 5 matching bases. This receptor was identified in a person aged 18-65 years who received the Ad26.COV2.S COVID-19 vaccine or a placebo. CDR3 protein: CAPRDSACQQYF. The DNA for the CDR3 is TGTGCCCCGCGAGACAGTGCCTGCCAGCAGTACTTC.